The rows below give T cell receptor beta chains drawn from one sample of a study of blood T cell repertoires in COVID-19. Measured with immunoSEQ multiplex PCR; TCRdb has only the in-frame clones, and not every one. The table has 120,000 to 150,000 clones, around 84% seen once; the top ten hold less than 50%. Material for sequencing was peripheral blood. The receptor set was obtained from a human donor in a cohort sampled during active COVID-19. Each CDR3 is given with its conserved first and last residue. Each record gives: CDR3 length, V gene, J gene, CDR3 protein.

16	TRBV5-1	TRBJ2-3	CASSLGAGASTDTQYF
15	TRBV2	TRBJ1-5	CASRRGLLNNQPQHF
14	TRBV10-3	TRBJ1-6	CAISEGDRNSPLHF
12	TRBV7-9	TRBJ1-2	CASSLDSDGYTF
16	TRBV18	TRBJ2-7	CASSILPGLRTYEQYF
15	TRBV28	TRBJ1-5	CASGGGWGSNQPQHF
14	TRBV5-1	TRBJ2-7	CASSLAVGSYEQYF
13	TRBV5-4	TRBJ2-7	CAAGTGAPYEQYF
16	TRBV30	TRBJ1-6	CAWRTGTVAYNSPLHF
15	TRBV5-4	TRBJ2-3	CASREAGPSTDTQYF
13	TRBV24-1	TRBJ1-2	CATSEPDRDGYTF
14	TRBV7-9	TRBJ1-2	CASSLVAANREHTF
13	TRBV30	TRBJ1-1	CAYNWGVDTEAFF
15	TRBV3-1/TRBV3-2	TRBJ2-3	CASSQQGTSTDTQYF
15	TRBV5-8	TRBJ2-5	CASSPGTPIQETQYF
14	TRBV18	TRBJ2-5	CASSAGGPEETQYF